The 9 T cell receptor beta chains presented below share a single source sample, sequenced in a study of CD8 T cells in Susac syndrome. RNA, at about 0.45 to 1 ug, was reverse transcribed with random hexamers. TCRdb redid the calling of the immunoSEQ multiplex PCR reads with MiXCR, one entry per CDR3 protein. The sample records just over 80,000 distinct CDR3 sequences, just under 95% being singletons. The sequencing input was CD8+ T cells from PBMCs. Receptor source: a human donor in good health.

The chain joins TRBV7-9 to TRBJ2-7; 10 bases are a match to TRBD1. This CDR3 region has 14 residues. In germline, CDR1 is SEHNR, CDR2 FQNEAQ (reference sequence). After removal of 5 bases from V and 2 bases from J, the junction contained 3 bases not matched to a gene. CDR3 sequence (DNA): TGTGCCAGCAGCGAAGGACAGGGGGCCTACGAGCAGTACGTC. Translated: CASSEGQGAYEQYV.

This clonotype was counted a single time. V usage is TRBV7-8 and J usage is TRBJ1-1; D gene uncertain. CDR1 SGHVS and CDR2 FQNEAQ come from the germline V gene. V dropped 1 base and J dropped 3 bases, with 12 bases sitting between them. CDR3 length: 15 residues. The CDR3 sequence: CASSLEKAAYTEAFF. CDR3 in DNA: TGTGCCAGCAGCTTAGAAAAGGCAGCCTACACTGAAGCTTTCTTT.

The J gene is TRBJ2-7, the V gene TRBV20-1, with a possible D match to TRBD2 (6 bases). V was shortened by 1 base and J by 0 bases, with 19 bases between the two germline ends. The CDR3 contains 17 residues. Germline CDR1 and CDR2: DFQATT and SNEGSKA (reference sequence). For the CDR3, the DNA is TGCAGTGCTAGAGGGGACCCGGGACTCTTTAGCTCCTACGAGCAGTACGTC. Translation: CSARGDPGLFSSYEQYV.

The V call is TRBV19, the J call TRBJ1-1; TRBD1 matches 7 bases. CDR3 length equals 12 residues. The trim removed 6 bases at V and 8 bases at J, leaving 6 bases unmatched. Germline lookup yields CDR1 LNHDA and CDR2 SQIVND (reference sequence). The CDR3 region has the DNA TGTGCCAGTAGCCAAGACAGGGTGGAAGCTTTCTTT. Translating gives CASSQDRVEAFF.

The rearrangement links TRBV29-1 to TRBJ1-2, with D hard to call. The CDR3 contains 12 residues. The V end lost 7 bases, the J end lost 8 bases, and 17 bases lay between the germline ends. Germline loops: CDR1 SQVTM, CDR2 ANQGSEA. DNA of the CDR3: TGCAGCGCCGGGCGGCAGGCCCTAGGCTACACCTTC. Translating gives CSAGRQALGYTF.

The genes are TRBV7-9 and TRBJ2-7; no reliable D call. CDR1 SEHNR and CDR2 FQNEAQ come from the germline V gene (reference sequence). The CDR3 loop spans 13 amino acids. Trimming took off 2 bases at V and 3 bases at J, with 8 bases between the two ends. CDR3 sequence (DNA): TGTGCCAGCAGCTTATCTGAAGACTACGAGCAGTACTTC. Encoded protein: CASSLSEDYEQYF.

This sequence joins TRBV4-3 and TRBJ2-7; 7 nucleotides agree with TRBD1. V lost 1 base to trimming and J lost 4 bases; unmatched junction nucleotides: 4. In germline, CDR1 is LGHNA, CDR2 YSLEER. The CDR3 consists of 14 residues. CDR3 in amino acids: CASSQGQGQYEQYF. In DNA, the CDR3 is TGCGCCAGCAGCCAAGGACAGGGACAGTACGAGCAGTACTTC.

In this sample, this clonotype turned up a few times. The CDR3 DNA reads as TGTGCCAGCAGCCCGATGGGGGGGAGCTCCTACAATGAGCAGTTCTTC. Residues: CASSPMGGSSYNEQFF. The J gene is TRBJ2-1, the V gene TRBV7-9, with 7 positions matching TRBD2. The CDR3 runs 16 residues. Germline V lookup: CDR1 SEHNR, CDR2 FQNEAQ (reference sequence). The junction had 7 bases not matched to a gene; V was cut back by 5 bases and J by 0 bases. The entire variable domain, with the rest obtained from reference TRBV7-9 and TRBJ2-1, is as follows: DTGVSQNPRHKITKRGQNVTFRCDPISEHNRLYWYRQTLGQGPEFLTYFQNEAQLEKSRLLSDRFSAERPKGSFSTLEIQRTEQGDSAMYLCASSPMGGSSYNEQFFGPGTRLTVL.

The chain is built from TRBV4-1 and TRBJ2-5, with a weak D call TRBD1 (5 bases). Trimming removed 3 bases at V and 1 base at J, with 12 bases between. There are 15 residues in the CDR3. Germline CDR1 and CDR2: MGHRA and YSYEKL. The CDR3 sequence is CASSQGWGSQETQYF. In DNA form, the CDR3 reads TGCGCCAGCAGCCAGGGGTGGGGCAGCCAAGAGACCCAGTACTTC.